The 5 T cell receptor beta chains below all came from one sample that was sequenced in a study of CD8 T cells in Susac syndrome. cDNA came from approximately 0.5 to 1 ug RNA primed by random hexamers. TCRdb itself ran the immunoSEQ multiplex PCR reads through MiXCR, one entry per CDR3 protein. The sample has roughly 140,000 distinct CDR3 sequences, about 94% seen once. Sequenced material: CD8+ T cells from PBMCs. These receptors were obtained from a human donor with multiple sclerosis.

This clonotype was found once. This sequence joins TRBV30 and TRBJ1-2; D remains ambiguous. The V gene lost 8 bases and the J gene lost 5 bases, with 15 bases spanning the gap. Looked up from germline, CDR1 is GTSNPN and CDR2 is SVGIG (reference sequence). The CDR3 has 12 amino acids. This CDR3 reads CAKAGGRYGYTF. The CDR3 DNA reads TGTGCCAAGGCGGGAGGGAGATATGGCTACACCTTC. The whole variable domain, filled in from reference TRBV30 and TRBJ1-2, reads SQTIHQWPATLVQPVGSPLSLECTVEGTSNPNLYWYRQAAGRGLQLLFYSVGIGQISSEVPQNLSASRPQDRQFILSSKKLLLSDSGFYLCAKAGGRYGYTFGSGTRLTVV.

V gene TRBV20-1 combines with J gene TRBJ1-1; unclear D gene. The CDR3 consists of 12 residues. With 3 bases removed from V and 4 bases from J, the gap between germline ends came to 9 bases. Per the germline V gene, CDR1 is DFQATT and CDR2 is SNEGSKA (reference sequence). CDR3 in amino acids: CSASKGITEAFF. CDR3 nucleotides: TGCAGTGCTAGTAAGGGAATCACTGAAGCTTTCTTT.

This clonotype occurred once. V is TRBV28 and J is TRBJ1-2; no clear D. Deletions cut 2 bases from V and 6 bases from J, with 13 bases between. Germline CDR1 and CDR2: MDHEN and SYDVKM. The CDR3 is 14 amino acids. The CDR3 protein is CASSLNWKGNGYTF. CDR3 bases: TGTGCCAGCAGTTTAAATTGGAAGGGAAATGGCTACACCTTC.

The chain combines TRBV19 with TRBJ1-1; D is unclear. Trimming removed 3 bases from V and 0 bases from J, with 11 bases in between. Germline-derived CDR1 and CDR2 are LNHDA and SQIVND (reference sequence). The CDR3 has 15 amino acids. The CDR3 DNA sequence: TGTGCCAGTAGTATCCTGGGCAGCCTGAACACTGAAGCTTTCTTT. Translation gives CASSILGSLNTEAFF.

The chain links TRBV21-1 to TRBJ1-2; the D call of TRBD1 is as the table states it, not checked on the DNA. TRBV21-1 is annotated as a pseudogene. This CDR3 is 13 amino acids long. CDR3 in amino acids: CASTHTGGYGYTF. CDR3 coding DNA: TGTGCCAGCACCCACACGGGGGGATATGGCTACACCTTC.